This T cell receptor (beta chain) was recorded in a study of low-dose radiotherapy and immunotherapy resistance in tumors. About the research overall: Fractions of 1 Gy went to Cohort 2 every two weeks, for 13 Gy over 26 weeks. Each two-week cycle included intravenous cyclophosphamide 200 mg/m2, given one day before radiation and immunotherapy.

Stated time point: after trial treatment. Noted treatment: LDRT plus nivolumab, ipilimumab, low-dose cyclophosphamide and aspirin (RACIN trial). Nivolumab, ipilimumab, aspirin, low-dose cyclophosphamide and low-dose radiotherapy were given to donors. Solid tumors that lacked tumor-infiltrating lymphocytes and were advanced were present in eligible patients. TRAV and TRBV primers primed cDNA for both TCRalpha and TCRbeta. With a V-primer adapter and a constant-region primer, TCRs were amplified for 20 to 25 PCR cycles. TCRdb re-called the reads with MiXCR, one entry per CDR3 protein. Altogether tens of thousands of distinct CDR3 sequences are present, 20% to 25% being singletons, with the ten largest covering about 13%. CDR1 and CDR2 from the germline V gene are SQVTM and ANQGSEA. The ends were cut back, 7 bases at V and 6 bases at J, with 26 bases in the middle. The CDR3 runs to 16 residues.

The sample was PBMCs, taken after low-dose radiotherapy plus immunotherapy. The rearrangement joins TRBV29-1 to TRBJ2-3, with a possible D match to TRBD1 (6 bases). The TCR sequence derives from a female donor with ovarian cancer. In nucleotides, the CDR3 is TGCAGCGCACAAATGGGAAGGACAGCCCGCGGGGATACGCAGTATTTT. Protein product: CSAQMGRTARGDTQYF.